This TCR beta chain was retrieved from a study of blood T cell repertoires in COVID-19. As for the study in general: Samples came from the United States, Italy and Spain, spanning acute and convalescent COVID-19. The analysed material was cDNA or gDNA that came from T cells, B-cell-depleted T cells, or PBMCs.

Participants' own reports of clinical history determined their cohort assignment. The V gene lost 7 bases and the J gene lost 2 bases, with 13 bases spanning the gap. The CDR3 sequence is 14 residues long. CDR1 and CDR2 (germline): LGHNT, FRNRAP. Assay used: immunoSEQ multiplex PCR; TCRdb lists only in-frame clones, some missing. The sample carries roughly 190,000 clones, 82% recorded once. The receptor's source is an older woman with acute COVID-19. Sequencing input: PBMCs or T cells enriched from blood (not recorded which). V and J are TRBV12-5 and TRBJ2-3, with a tentative D call TRBD1 (6 bases). CDR3 protein: CASVHGQSTDTQYF. CDR3 nucleotide sequence: TGTGCTAGTGTTCACGGACAGTCCACAGATACGCAGTATTTT.